This T cell receptor (beta chain) originates from a study of beta chain features in type 1 diabetes (dated 2018 in TCRdb). Describing the broader study: Mean age, gender distribution, total cell number and subset yield were not different between patients and healthy donors. A total of approximately 100,000,000 sorted cells were examined across all samples, and the number of cells per subset was strongly correlated with RNA yield. The study compared TCRB repertoires of sorted circulating CD4+ T cell subsets between recently diagnosed type 1 diabetes patients and matched healthy donors. Whereas all 30 or so donors provided naive and central memory subsets, regulatory and stem cell-like memory subsets were isolated from just 8 patients and about eight healthy donors.

What the work shows at the level of the full study, not this receptor alone: Naive, central memory and regulatory TCRB repertoires appeared to be more alike among patients than among healthy donors. Fewer insertions and more nucleotide deletions at VDJ recombination sites were observed in patients with type 1 diabetes, implying thymic rearrangement abnormalities. PCR may preferentially amplify shorter templates, but because patient and control samples were amplified and corrected together, any resulting skew would affect both groups equally. Type 1 diabetes patients showed a moderate but significant shortening of TCRB CDR3 length in all four CD4+ subsets. Because cDNA rather than genomic DNA was sequenced, highly expressing activated cells could have been over-represented, although no difference in activation and CD3 levels was found between groups. Because the HLA sub-analyses included only small numbers of individuals, any influence of HLA type on TCRB rearrangement was left unresolved.

Taken from cysteine to phenylalanine, the CDR3 has 15 residues. The kept DNA is CDR3 alone, 45 bases in frame from the first base. The trim is 5 bases for V and 3 bases for J, with a gap of 14 bases between the germline ends. The germline V gene specifies MDHEN as CDR1 and SYDVKM as CDR2. A single peripheral blood draw of 95 to 150 mL on average was collected from each donor into heparinised tubes. Naive, central memory, regulatory and stem cell-like memory CD4+ T cells were sorted on a BD FACSAria II using a panel including CD45RO, CCR7, CD25, CD127, CD95 and CD27. Every sorted population had a purity above 95%. PBMCs were separated immediately by Lymphoprep density gradient centrifugation and were stained directly, without being cultured. To minimize batch effects, samples were stained and sorted in pairs, one healthy donor with one patient per experiment. The High Capacity cDNA Reverse Transcription Kit was used to reverse transcribe all of the isolated RNA, meaning that expressed TCRB transcripts were what got sequenced. Deep immunoSEQ sequencing was applied to naive, central memory and regulatory T cell samples, giving an average of about 3.57 million total reads per sample. Sorted cells were lysed in RLT buffer, and RNA was extracted using DNase-treated RNeasy Micro or Mini kits according to cell number. To prevent cross-contamination, each cell subset was processed individually, whereas patient and healthy donor samples were processed jointly. TCRB sequences were amplified from cDNA with the immunoSEQ multiplex PCR, producing 87-bp fragments spanning the CDR3 region. Amplicons were sequenced on the Illumina HiSeq platform. The paper's processing steps were these. PCR bias was computationally corrected using synthetic template baselines, reads within Hamming distance 2 were collapsed, and singletons that could not be merged were discarded. Reads were aligned against IMGT so that V, D and J genes, CDR3 length and insertions or deletions at six rearrangement sites could be assigned. Within each subset, clonotype counts were normalized to sorted cell number, after which true diversity and Gini coefficients were computed with the tcR R package. Repertoire sharing was quantified using the overlap coefficient calculated on TCRB nucleotide sequences. TCRdb took this table from immuneACCESS and kept in-frame rearrangements with V and J called. Such tables lack part of the clones; where checked against another copy, unresolved V genes explain under half of the gap, and the rest is unexplained. V and J calls and clone size are given by that table; D and trimming were obtained from the DNA. Here the sample has 300,000 to 450,000 clones; 8.5% to 10% occur a single time. About 0.64% of the sample goes to the ten largest clones.

In its sample, this clone was seen a few times. It has no known antigen specificity. Base-call qualities are not available, and no considerably larger clone is one nucleotide away. The V and J genes are TRBV28 and TRBJ2-1; the D gene is perhaps TRBD1, on 6 matching bases. The specimen sequenced was central memory CD4+ T cells from blood. This clonotype was obtained from a man younger than 45 with type 1 diabetes. The CDR3 region reads CASSPRRTDYNEQFF. The DNA sequence is TGTGCCAGCAGTCCCAGGAGGACAGACTACAATGAGCAGTTCTTC.